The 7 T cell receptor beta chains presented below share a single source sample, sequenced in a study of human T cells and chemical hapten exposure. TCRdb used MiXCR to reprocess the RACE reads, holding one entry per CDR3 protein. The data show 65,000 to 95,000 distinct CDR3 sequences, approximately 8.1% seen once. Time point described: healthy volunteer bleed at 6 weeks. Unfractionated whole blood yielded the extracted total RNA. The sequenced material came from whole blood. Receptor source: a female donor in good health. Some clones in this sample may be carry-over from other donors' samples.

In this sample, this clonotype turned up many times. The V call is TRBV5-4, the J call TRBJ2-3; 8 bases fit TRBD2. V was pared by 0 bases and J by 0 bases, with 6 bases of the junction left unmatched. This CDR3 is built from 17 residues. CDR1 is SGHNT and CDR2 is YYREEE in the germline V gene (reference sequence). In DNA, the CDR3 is TGTGCCAGCAGCTTGGGTCTAGCGGGCCTCAGCACAGATACGCAGTATTTT. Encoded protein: CASSLGLAGLSTDTQYF.

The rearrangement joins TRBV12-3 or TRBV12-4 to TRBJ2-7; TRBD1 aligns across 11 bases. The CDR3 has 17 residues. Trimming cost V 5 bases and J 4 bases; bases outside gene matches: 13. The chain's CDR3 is CASSNPGQGVFRYEQYF. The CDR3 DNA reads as TGTGCCAGCAGTAATCCGGGACAGGGGGTTTTTCGGTACGAGCAGTACTTC.

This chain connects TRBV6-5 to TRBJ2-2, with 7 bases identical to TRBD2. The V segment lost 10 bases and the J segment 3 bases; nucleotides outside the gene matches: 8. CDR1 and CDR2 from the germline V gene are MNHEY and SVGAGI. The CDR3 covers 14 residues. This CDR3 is CATTRSGDTGELFF. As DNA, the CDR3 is TGTGCCACCACGCGGAGCGGGGACACCGGGGAGCTGTTTTTT.

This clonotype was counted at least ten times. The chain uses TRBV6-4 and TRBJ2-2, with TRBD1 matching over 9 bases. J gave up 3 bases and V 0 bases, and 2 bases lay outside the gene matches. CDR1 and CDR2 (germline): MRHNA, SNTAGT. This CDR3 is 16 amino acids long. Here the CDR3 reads CASSDSGDRDTGELFF. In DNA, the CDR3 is TGTGCCAGCAGTGACTCTGGGGACAGGGACACCGGGGAGCTGTTTTTT.

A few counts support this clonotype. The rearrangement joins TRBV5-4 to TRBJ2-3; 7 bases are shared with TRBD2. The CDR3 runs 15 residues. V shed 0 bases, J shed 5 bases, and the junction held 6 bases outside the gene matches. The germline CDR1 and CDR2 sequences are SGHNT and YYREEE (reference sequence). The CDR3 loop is CASSLVGGTGDTQYF. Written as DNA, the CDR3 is TGTGCCAGCAGCTTGGTCGGGGGGACGGGAGATACGCAGTATTTT.

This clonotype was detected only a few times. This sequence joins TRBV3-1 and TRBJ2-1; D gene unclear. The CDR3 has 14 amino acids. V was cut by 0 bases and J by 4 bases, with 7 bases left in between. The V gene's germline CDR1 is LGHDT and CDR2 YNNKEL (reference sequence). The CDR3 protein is CASSQDKEYNEQFF. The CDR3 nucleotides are TGTGCCAGCAGCCAAGACAAGGAGTACAATGAGCAGTTCTTC.

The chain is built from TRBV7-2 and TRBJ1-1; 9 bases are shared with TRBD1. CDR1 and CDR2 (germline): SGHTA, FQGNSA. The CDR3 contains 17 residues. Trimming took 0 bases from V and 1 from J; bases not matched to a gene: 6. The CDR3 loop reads CASSLATGGVGNTEAFF. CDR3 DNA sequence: TGTGCCAGCAGCTTAGCAACAGGGGGCGTCGGGAACACTGAAGCTTTCTTT.